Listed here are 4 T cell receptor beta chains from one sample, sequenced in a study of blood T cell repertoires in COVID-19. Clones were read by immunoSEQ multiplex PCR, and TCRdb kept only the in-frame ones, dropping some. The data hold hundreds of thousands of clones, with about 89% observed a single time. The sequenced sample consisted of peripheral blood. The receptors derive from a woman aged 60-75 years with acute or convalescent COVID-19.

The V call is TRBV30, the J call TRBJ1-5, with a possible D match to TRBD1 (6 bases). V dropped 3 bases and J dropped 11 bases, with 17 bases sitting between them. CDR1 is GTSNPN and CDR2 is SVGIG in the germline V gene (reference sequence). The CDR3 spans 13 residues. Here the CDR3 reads CAWSDGRGRAQHF. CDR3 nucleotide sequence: TGTGCCTGGAGCGACGGCAGGGGCAGGGCCCAGCATTTT.

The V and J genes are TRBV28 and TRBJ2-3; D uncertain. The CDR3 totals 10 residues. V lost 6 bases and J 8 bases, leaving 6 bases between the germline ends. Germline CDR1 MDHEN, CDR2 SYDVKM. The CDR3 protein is CASSSGTQYF. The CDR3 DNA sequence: TGTGCCAGCAGCTCCGGTACGCAGTATTTT.

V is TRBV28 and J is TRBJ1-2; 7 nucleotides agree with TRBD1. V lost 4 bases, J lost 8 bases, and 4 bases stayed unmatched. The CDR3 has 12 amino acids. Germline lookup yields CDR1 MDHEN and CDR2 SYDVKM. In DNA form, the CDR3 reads TGTGCCAGCAGTTCGACAGGGTCCGGCTACACCTTC. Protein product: CASSSTGSGYTF.

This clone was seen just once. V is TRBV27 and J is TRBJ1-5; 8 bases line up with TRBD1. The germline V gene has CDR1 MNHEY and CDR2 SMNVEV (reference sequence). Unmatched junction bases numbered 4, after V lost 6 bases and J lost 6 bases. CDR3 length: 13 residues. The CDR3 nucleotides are TGTGCCAGCAGCCGTCAGGGGGCTCAGCCCCAGCATTTT. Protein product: CASSRQGAQPQHF.